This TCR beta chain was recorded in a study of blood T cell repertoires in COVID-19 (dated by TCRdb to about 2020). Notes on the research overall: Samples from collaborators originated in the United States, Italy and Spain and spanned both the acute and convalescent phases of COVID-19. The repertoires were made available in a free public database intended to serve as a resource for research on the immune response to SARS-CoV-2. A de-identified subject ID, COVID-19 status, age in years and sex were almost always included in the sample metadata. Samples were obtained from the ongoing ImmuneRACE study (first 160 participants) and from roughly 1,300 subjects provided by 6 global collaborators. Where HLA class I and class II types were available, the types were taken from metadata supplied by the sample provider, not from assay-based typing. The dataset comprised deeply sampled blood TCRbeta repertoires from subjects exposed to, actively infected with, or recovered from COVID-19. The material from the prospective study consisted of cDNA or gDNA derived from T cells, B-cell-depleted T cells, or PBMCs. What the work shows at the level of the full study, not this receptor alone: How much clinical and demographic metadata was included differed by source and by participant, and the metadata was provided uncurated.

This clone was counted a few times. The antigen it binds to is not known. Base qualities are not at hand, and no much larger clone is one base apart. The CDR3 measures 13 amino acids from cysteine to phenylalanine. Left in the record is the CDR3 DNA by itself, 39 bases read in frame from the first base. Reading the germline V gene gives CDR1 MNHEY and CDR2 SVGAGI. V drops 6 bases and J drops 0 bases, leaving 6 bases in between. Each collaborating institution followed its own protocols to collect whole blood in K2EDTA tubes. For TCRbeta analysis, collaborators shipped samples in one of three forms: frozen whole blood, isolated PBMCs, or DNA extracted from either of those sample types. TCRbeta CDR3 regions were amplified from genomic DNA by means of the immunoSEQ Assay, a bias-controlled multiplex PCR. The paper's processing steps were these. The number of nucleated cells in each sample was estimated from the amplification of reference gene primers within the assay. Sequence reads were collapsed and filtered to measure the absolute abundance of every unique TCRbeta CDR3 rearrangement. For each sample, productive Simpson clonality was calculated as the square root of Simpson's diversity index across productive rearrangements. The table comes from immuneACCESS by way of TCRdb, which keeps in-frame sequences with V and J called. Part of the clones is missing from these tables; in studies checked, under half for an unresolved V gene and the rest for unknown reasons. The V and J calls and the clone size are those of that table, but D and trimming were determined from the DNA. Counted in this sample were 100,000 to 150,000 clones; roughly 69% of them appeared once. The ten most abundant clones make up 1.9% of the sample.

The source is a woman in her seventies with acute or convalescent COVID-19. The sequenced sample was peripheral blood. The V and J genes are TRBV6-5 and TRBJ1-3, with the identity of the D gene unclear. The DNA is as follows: TGTGCCAGCAGACGGTCCTCTGGAAACACCATATATTTT. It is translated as CASRRSSGNTIYF.